This T cell receptor (beta chain) was captured by sequencing in a study of CD8+CD57+ T cells in acquired aplastic anemia. Study-level information: Quantities of DNA derived from sorted CD4+ and CD8+ cells averaged around 3 ug.

The template for TCR beta VDJ and CDR3 sequence profiling was genomic DNA. MiXCR, run by TCRdb on the reads, gives a single entry per CDR3 protein. The sample includes 250,000 to 350,000 distinct CDR3 sequences, 45% to 65% of them seen just once. General study results and limits: Between patients and controls, around 31 CD8+ CDR3 sequences were found in common.

As for this clonotype: What it binds is not known.

The CDR3 runs 17 residues. Trimming took off 0 bases at V and 0 bases at J, with 13 bases between the two ends. The germline gives CDR1 SGDLS, CDR2 YYNGEE. The sequence was obtained from a human donor with severe aplastic anemia or a healthy control (not recorded which). Sequencing was performed on sorted CD4+, CD8+, or CD8+CD57+ T cells (not recorded which) from PBMCs. The chain uses TRBV9 and TRBJ1-3; D remains ambiguous. CDR3 DNA: TGTGCCAGCAGCGTAGCCCCTGACGCTAGCTCTGGAAACACCATATATTTT. Its protein product is CASSVAPDASSGNTIYF.